This T cell receptor beta chain was identified in a study of tumor and adjacent non-tumor tissue in lung cancer (dated by TCRdb to 2016 to 2019). About the investigation overall: The cohort included under 15 adenocarcinoma, 2 squamous cell carcinoma and 1 small cell lung cancer patients. Sequencing generated a total of approximately 130 million productive TCRbeta reads, averaging roughly 4.3 million reads per sample. Ages among the roughly 15 patients ranged from roughly 30 to 76 years, there were 10 men and 5 women, and disease was at TNM stage I to III. Using bulk TCRbeta repertoires from over twelve lung cancer patients, the study set lung tumor tissue side by side with matched distant non-tumor lung tissue. More than 25 paired specimens, one tumor and one normal lung sample per patient, were profiled by TCRbeta CDR3 sequencing. Overall study outcomes, separate from this receptor: A significantly larger cumulative share of the repertoire was made up by the top 100 clones in normal lung than in tumor tissue. Neither the sequencing platform nor unique molecular identifiers are mentioned in the methods. Significantly higher TCR diversity was found in younger patients, and higher tumor TCR diversity was associated with shorter overall and disease-free survival. Significantly higher TCR diversity (inverse Simpson) was observed in tumor tissue than in normal lung tissue (about 410 vs 180, P = 0.0075, Mann-Whitney U test). The cohort had only about 16 patients, and the authors noted that larger samples and more detailed clinical data are needed. Peripheral blood was not sequenced, so blood TCRbeta repertoires in these lung cancer patients were not examined.

RNA was isolated from bulk, unsorted tissue, and RNA quality was assessed with a NanoDrop ND-1000 and an Agilent 2100. The donors were newly diagnosed lung cancer patients admitted for thoracic surgery in China from August to November 2014 who had not received prior chemotherapy. The study excluded patients who had received radiotherapy or chemotherapy before or who had another cancer at the same time. Pieces of surgical tissue measuring roughly 1-2 cm3 were kept in RNAlater solution and stored at -80 degrees C until use. Libraries were made using multiplex PCR. The instrument given in TCRdb is Illumina HiSeq 2500. Following protocols modified from ARM-PCR, the researchers constructed TCRbeta libraries through three rounds of nested PCR with primers (Table S4). Before sequencing, PCR products of 200-500 bp were cut from the gel and purified using the QIAquick gel extraction kit. The paper's data handling went like this. Reads were cleaned with Trimmomatic, merged with FLASH into complete CDR3 sequences, and assigned to V(D)J germline segments with MiTCR. Clonal diversity was computed as the inverse Simpson's index with VDJtools. Productive reads were defined as in-frame sequences without a premature stop codon. The raw public reads went through TCRdb reprocessing: fastp at Q25, MiXCR clone calling, in-frame beta chains kept. Every entry covers one CDR3 protein and lists the most common genes and DNA from its rows. TCRdb's processing, not the authors', yielded these V and J calls. Within this sample are some 120,000 distinct CDR3 sequences, with roughly 67% of them counted one time only. The ten largest clones add up to about 13% of the sample.

Of note for this clonotype: Its antigen remains unidentified. No per-base quality is available; no much larger clone lies one base away.

This clonotype originated in a man aged 30 to 39 with non-small cell lung cancer. Sequencing was performed on lung tumor tissue.

CDR3 sequence: CASSPYSDTQYF. The DNA sequence is TGTGCCAGCAGCCCTTACTCAGATACGCAGTATTTT. This sequence uses TRBV7-2 and TRBJ2-3, with the D segment identity uncertain. Taken from the germline V gene, the CDR1 and CDR2 loops are SGHTA and FQGNSA. The V and J ends are trimmed by 5 bases and 4 bases, leaving 7 bases between them. The cysteine opens and the phenylalanine closes a CDR3 of 12 amino acids. Just CDR3 DNA is preserved here, 36 bases in frame from base 1.